This TCR beta chain was identified during a study of control samples from healthy donors and cancer patients. In its sample, this clone was seen once. The protocol was immunoSEQ multiplex PCR, while the TCRdb copy is restricted to in-frame clones and leaves out a portion. The sample consists of some 210,000 clones, roughly nine tenths of them appearing once. This CDR3 has 15 residues. V was pared by 0 bases and J by 4 bases, with 2 bases of the junction left unmatched. CDR1 and CDR2 from the germline V gene are MGHRA and YSYEKL. This clonotype was sampled from a man between 25 and 39 years old in good health. Sequenced sample: blood. The chain employs TRBV4-1 and TRBJ2-7; 11 bases line up with TRBD1. This CDR3 is CASSQEGQGAYEQYF. CDR3 DNA sequence: TGCGCCAGCAGCCAAGAAGGACAGGGGGCGTACGAGCAGTACTTC.